This entry features one TCR beta chain sequence. This sample is drawn from a study of blood T cell repertoires in COVID-19. Across the study: COVID-19 samples, acute and convalescent, were from the United States, Italy and Spain. T cells, B-cell-depleted T cells, or PBMCs provided the cDNA or gDNA that served as material.

The CDR3 consists of 16 residues. The V gene end was trimmed by 3 bases and the J gene end by 8 bases; junction bases not matched to a gene: 8. Germline V lookup: CDR1 LGHNA, CDR2 YSLEER. In the original analysis: Reference gene primer amplification gave nucleated cell count estimates. Some clones are missing from TCRdb's copy, which holds only in-frame ones; the method was immunoSEQ multiplex PCR. The DNA was the basis for D and trimming; V, J and clone size are from that table. The repertoire has 180,000 or so clones, approximately 83% of them found once; the top ten carry about 10%. The clonotype comes from a human donor with active or convalescent COVID-19. The donor label of this sample is uncertain. The chain employs TRBV4-3 and TRBJ1-6; 9 positions match TRBD1. Material: peripheral blood. CDR3 loop: CASSQDWDRAHSPLHF. The CDR3, as DNA: TGCGCCAGCAGCCAGGACTGGGACAGGGCTCATTCACCCCTCCACTTT.